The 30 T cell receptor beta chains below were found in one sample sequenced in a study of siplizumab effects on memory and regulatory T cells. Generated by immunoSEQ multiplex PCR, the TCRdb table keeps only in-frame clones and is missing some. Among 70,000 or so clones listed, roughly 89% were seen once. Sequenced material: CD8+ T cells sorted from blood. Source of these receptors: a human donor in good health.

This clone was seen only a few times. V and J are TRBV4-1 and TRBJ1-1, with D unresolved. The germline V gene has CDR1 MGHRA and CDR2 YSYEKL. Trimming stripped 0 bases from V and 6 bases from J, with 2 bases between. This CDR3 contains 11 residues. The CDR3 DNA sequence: TGCGCCAGCAGCCAAGAGGCTGAAGCTTTCTTT. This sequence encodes CASSQEAEAFF.

This CDR3 reads CASSERTSGTYNEQFF. In DNA form, the CDR3 reads TGTGCCAGCAGCGAGAGGACTAGCGGAACCTACAATGAGCAGTTCTTC. The rearrangement links TRBV7-9 to TRBJ2-1; the match to TRBD2 covers 10 bases. After removal of 5 bases from V and 2 bases from J, the junction contained 6 bases not matched to a gene. The CDR3 spans 16 residues. CDR1 is SEHNR and CDR2 is FQNEAQ in the germline V gene (reference sequence).

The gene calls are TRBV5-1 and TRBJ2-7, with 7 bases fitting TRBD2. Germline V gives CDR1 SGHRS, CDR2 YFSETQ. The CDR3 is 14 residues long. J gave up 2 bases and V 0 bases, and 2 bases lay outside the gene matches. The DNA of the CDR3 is TGCGCCAGCAGCTTGGATCTAGCGGCCTACGAGCAGTACTTC. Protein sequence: CASSLDLAAYEQYF.

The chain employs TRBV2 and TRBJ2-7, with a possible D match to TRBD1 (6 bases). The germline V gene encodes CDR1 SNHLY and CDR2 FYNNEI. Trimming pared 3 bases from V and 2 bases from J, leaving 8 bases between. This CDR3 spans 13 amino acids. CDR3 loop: CASSEGATYEQYF. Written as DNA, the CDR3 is TGTGCCAGCAGTGAGGGGGCCACCTACGAGCAGTACTTC.

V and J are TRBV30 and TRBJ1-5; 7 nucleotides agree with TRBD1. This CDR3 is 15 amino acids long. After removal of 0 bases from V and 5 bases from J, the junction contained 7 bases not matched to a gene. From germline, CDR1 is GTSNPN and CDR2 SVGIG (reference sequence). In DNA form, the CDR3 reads TGTGCCTGGAGTGTAGGGGCCACAGGGGATCAGCCCCAGCATTTT. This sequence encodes CAWSVGATGDQPQHF.

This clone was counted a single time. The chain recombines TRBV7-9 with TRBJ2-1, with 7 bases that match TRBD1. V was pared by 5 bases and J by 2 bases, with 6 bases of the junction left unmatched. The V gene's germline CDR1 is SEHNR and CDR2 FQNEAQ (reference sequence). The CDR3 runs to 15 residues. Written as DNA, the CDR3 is TGTGCCAGCAGCCCTACAGGGGAGCCCTACAATGAGCAGTTCTTC. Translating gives CASSPTGEPYNEQFF. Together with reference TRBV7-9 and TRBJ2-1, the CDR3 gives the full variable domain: DTGVSQNPRHKITKRGQNVTFRCDPISEHNRLYWYRQTLGQGPEFLTYFQNEAQLEKSRLLSDRFSAERPKGSFSTLEIQRTEQGDSAMYLCASSPTGEPYNEQFFGPGTRLTVL.

CDR3 bases: TGTGCCAGCAGTTACGCTAGCGGAGGAGATACGCAGTATTTT. Its protein is CASSYASGGDTQYF. The chain uses TRBV6-5 and TRBJ2-3, with 7 bases matching TRBD2. Germline CDR1 reads MNHEY; CDR2 reads SVGAGI. V was pared by 2 bases and J by 5 bases, with 4 bases of the junction left unmatched. The CDR3 length is 14 residues.

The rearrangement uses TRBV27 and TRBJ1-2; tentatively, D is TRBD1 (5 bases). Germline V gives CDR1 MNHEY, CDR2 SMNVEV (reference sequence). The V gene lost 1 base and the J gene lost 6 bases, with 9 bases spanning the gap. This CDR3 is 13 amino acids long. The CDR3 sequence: CASSLLGADGYTF. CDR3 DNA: TGTGCCAGCAGTTTATTAGGGGCGGATGGCTACACCTTC.

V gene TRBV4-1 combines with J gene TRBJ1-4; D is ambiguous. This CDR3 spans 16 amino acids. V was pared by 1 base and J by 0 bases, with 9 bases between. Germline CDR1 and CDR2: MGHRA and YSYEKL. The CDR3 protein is CASSQANETTNEKLFF. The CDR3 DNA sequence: TGCGCCAGCAGCCAAGCCAACGAAACAACTAATGAAAAACTGTTTTTT.

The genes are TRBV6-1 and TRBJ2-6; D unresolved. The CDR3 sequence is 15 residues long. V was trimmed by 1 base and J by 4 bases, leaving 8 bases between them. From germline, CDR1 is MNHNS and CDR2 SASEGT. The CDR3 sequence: CASSEDGTGANVLTF. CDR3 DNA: TGTGCCAGCAGTGAAGACGGAACGGGGGCCAACGTCCTGACTTTC.

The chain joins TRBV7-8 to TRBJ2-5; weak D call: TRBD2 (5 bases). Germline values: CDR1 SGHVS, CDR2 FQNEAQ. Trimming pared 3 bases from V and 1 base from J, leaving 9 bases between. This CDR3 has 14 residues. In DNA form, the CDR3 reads TGTGCCAGCAGCTTCCTGGGGAGCCAAGAGACCCAGTACTTC. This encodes CASSFLGSQETQYF.

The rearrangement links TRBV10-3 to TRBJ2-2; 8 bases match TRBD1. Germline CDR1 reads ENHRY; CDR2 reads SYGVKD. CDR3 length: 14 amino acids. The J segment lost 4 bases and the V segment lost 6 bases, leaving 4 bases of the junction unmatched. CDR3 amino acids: CAISEGQGTGELFF. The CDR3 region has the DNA TGTGCCATCAGCGAAGGACAGGGCACCGGGGAGCTGTTTTTT.

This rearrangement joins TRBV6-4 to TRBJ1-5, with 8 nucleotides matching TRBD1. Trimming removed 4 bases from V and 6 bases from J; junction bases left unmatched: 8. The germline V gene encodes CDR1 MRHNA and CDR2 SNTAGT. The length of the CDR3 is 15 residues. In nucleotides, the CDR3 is TGTGCCAGCAGTGCCGGACAGGGTGGTAGTCAGCCCCAGCATTTT. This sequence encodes CASSAGQGGSQPQHF.

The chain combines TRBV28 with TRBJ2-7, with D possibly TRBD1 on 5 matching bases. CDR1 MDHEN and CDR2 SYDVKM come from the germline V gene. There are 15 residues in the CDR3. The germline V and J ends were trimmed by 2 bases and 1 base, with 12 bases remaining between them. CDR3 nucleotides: TGTGCCAGCAGTTTAGGCCAGGGCCCTTCCTACGAGCAGTACTTC. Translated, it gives CASSLGQGPSYEQYF.

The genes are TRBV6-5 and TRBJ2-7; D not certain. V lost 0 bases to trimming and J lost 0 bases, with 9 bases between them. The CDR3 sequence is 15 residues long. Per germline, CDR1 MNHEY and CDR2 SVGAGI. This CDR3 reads CASSYSDPSSYEQYF. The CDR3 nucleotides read TGTGCCAGCAGTTACTCGGACCCGAGCTCCTACGAGCAGTACTTC.

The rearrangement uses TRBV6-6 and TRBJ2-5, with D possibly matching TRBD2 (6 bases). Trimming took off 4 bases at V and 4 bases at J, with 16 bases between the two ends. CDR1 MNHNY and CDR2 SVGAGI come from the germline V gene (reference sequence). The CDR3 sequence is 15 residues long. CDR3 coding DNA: TGTGCCAGCAGTTTCCTGGAGGGGCGAGGAGAGACCCAGTACTTC. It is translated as CASSFLEGRGETQYF.

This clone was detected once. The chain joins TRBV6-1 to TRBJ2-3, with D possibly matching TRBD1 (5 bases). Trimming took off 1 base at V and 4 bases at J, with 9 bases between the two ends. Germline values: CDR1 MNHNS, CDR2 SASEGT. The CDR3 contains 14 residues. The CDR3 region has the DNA TGTGCCAGCAGTGAAGGGGAAGGGGCAGATACGCAGTATTTT. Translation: CASSEGEGADTQYF.

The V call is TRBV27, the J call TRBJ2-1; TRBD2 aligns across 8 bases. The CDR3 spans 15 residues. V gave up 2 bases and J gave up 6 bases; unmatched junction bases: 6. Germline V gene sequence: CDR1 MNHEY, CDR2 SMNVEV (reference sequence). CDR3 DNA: TGTGCCAGCAGTTTAAACGGGGGGGCCATCAATGAGCAGTTCTTC. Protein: CASSLNGGAINEQFF.

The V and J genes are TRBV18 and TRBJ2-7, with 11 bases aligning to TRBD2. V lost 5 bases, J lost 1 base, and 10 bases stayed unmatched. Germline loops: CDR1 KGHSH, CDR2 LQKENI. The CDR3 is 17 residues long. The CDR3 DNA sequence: TGTGCCAGCTCAATCACTAGCGGGAGTTACATATCCTACGAGCAGTACTTC. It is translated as CASSITSGSYISYEQYF. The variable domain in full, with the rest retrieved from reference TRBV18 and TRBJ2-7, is NAGVMQNPRHLVRRRGQEARLRCSPMKGHSHVYWYRQLPEEGLKFMVYLQKENIIDESGMPKERFSAEFPKEGPSILRIQQVVRGDSAAYFCASSITSGSYISYEQYFGPGTRLTVT.

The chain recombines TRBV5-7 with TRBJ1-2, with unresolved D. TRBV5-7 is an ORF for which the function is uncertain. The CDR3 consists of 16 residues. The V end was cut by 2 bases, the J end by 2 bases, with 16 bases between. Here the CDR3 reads CASSFRTETTNYGYTF. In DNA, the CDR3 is TGTGCCAGCAGCTTTCGCACGGAGACTACCAACTATGGCTACACCTTC.

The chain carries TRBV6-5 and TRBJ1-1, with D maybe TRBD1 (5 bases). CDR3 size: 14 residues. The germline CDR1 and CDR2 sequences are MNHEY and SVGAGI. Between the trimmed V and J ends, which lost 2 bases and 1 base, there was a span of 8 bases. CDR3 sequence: CASSYQGGNTEAFF. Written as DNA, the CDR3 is TGTGCCAGCAGTTACCAGGGAGGGAACACTGAAGCTTTCTTT.

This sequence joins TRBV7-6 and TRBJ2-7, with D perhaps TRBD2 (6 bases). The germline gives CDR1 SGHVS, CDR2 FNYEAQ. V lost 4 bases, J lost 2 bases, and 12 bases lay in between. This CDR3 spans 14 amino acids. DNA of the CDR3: TGTGCCAGCAGCTCATCGGGACTCACCTACGAGCAGTACTTC. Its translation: CASSSSGLTYEQYF.

CDR3 nucleotide sequence: TGTGCCAGCAGTGCCGGGGTTTACTACGAGCAGTACTTC. It translates to CASSAGVYYEQYF. The J gene is TRBJ2-7, the V gene TRBV6-5, with D possibly TRBD2 on 5 matching bases. Looked up from germline, CDR1 is MNHEY and CDR2 is SVGAGI. V lost 5 bases to trimming and J lost 3 bases, with 11 bases between them. The CDR3 is 13 residues long.

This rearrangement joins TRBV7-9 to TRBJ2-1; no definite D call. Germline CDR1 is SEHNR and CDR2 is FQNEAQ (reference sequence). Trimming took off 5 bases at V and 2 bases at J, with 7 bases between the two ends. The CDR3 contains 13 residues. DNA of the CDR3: TGTGCCAGCAGCCCGAGCACCTACAATGAGCAGTTCTTC. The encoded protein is CASSPSTYNEQFF.

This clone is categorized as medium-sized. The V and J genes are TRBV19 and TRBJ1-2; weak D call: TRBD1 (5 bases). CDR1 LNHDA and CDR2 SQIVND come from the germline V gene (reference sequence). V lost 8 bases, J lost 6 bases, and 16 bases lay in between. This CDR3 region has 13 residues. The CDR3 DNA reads TGTGCCAGTCGAACCGGCAGGGCCCATGGCTACACCTTC. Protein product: CASRTGRAHGYTF.

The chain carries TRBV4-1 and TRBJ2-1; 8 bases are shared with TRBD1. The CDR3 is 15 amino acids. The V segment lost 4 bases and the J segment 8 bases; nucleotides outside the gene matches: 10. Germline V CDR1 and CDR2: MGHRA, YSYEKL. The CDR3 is CASSLGTGRGDEQFF. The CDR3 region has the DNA TGCGCCAGCAGCCTAGGGACAGGTCGAGGCGATGAGCAGTTCTTC.

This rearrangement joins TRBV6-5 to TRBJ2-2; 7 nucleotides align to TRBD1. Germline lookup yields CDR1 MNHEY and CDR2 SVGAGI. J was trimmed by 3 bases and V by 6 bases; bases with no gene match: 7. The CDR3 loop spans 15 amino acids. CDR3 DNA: TGTGCCAGCAGAGCTGGACAGGAGTACACCGGGGAGCTGTTTTTT. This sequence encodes CASRAGQEYTGELFF.

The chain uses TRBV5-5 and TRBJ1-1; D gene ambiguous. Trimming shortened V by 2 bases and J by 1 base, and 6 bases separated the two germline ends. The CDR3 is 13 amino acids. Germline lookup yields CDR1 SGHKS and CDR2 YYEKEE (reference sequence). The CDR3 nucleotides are TGTGCCAGCAGCTTCCCTGGGAACACTGAAGCTTTCTTT. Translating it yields CASSFPGNTEAFF.

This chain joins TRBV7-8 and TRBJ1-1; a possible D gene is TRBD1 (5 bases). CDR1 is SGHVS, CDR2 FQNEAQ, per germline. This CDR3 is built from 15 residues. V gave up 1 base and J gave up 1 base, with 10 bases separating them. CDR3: CASSLGDGKNTEAFF. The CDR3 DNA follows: TGTGCCAGCAGCTTAGGGGACGGGAAGAACACTGAAGCTTTCTTT.

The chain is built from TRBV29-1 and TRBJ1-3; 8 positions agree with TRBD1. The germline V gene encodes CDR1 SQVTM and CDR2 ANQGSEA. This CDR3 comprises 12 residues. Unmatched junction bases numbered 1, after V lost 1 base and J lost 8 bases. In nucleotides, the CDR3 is TGCAGCGTTGAAGCAGGGGGCCACACCATATATTTT. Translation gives CSVEAGGHTIYF.